A single sample gave rise to the 5 T cell receptor beta chains below, sequenced in a study of cytomegalovirus exposure and HLA in healthy donors. This PCR relied on a set of 60 Vbeta primers and 13 Jbeta primers. This table comes from immunoSEQ multiplex PCR, and its TCRdb copy is limited to in-frame clones, with some not included. The sample includes some 130,000 clones, approximately 80% of them seen just once. Sequencing was done on a sample of PBMCs. Receptors originate from a female donor in good health and CMV-seropositive.

This chain uses TRBV5-1 with TRBJ2-7; tentatively, D is TRBD2 (5 bases). Germline-derived CDR1 and CDR2 are SGHRS and YFSETQ. This CDR3 has 14 amino acids. Deletions cut 5 bases from V and 5 bases from J, with 17 bases between. The CDR3 nucleotides read TGCGCCAGCAGGGCCATTGGGAGTTCAGACGAGCAGTACTTC. Its protein is CASRAIGSSDEQYF.

CDR3 sequence: CATSRDQTLGEQYF. Written as DNA, the CDR3 is TGTGCCACCAGCAGAGACCAAACCCTCGGGGAGCAGTACTTC. This chain uses TRBV15 with TRBJ2-7, with D uncertain. CDR3 length: 14 residues. Germline V gene lookup returns CDR1 LNHNV and CDR2 YYDKDF (reference sequence). Trimming pared 0 bases from V and 7 bases from J, leaving 13 bases between.

This clone was picked up one time. V gene TRBV28 combines with J gene TRBJ1-4; the D gene is possibly TRBD1 (6 bases). Trimming shortened V by 7 bases and J by 7 bases, and 16 bases separated the two germline ends. This CDR3 is 14 amino acids long. Germline V gene data show CDR1 as MDHEN and CDR2 as SYDVKM. This chain's CDR3 is CASTAGGGSEKLFF. The CDR3 region has the DNA TGTGCCAGCACCGCGGGGGGCGGTAGTGAAAAACTGTTTTTT.

The J gene is TRBJ2-7, the V gene TRBV11-1; tentative D call: TRBD1 (5 bases). The germline V gene has CDR1 SGHAT and CDR2 FQDESV (reference sequence). Trimming pared 7 bases from V and 0 bases from J, leaving 19 bases between. The CDR3 sequence is 16 residues long. The CDR3 protein is CASKPNRTQSSYEQYF. The DNA of the CDR3 is TGTGCCAGCAAACCCAACAGGACCCAAAGCTCCTACGAGCAGTACTTC.

The chain carries TRBV6-1 and TRBJ2-7; D is uncertain. V lost 0 bases to trimming and J lost 2 bases, with 5 bases between them. The CDR3 is 13 residues long. CDR1 MNHNS and CDR2 SASEGT come from the germline V gene. In DNA, the CDR3 is TGTGCCAGCAGTGAAGCTCCTCCCTACGAGCAGTACTTC. It codes for CASSEAPPYEQYF.